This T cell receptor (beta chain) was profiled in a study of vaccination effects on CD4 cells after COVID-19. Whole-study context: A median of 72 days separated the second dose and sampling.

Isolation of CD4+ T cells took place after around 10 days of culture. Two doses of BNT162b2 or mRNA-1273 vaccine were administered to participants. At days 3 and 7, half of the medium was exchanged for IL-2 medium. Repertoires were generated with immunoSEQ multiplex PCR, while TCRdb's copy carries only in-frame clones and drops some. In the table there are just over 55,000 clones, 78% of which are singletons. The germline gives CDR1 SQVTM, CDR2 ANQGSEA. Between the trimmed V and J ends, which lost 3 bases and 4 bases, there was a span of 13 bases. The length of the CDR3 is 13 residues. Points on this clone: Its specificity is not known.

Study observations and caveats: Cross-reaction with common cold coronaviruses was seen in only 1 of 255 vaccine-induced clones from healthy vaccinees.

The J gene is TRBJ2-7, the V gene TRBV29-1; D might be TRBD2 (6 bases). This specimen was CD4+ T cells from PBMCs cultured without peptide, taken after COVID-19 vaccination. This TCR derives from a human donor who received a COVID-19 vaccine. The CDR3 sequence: CSVEEGSGYEQYF. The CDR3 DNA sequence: TGCAGCGTTGAGGAGGGTAGCGGATACGAGCAGTACTTC.